The 17 T cell receptor beta chains in this list originate from one sample, sequenced in a study of cytomegalovirus exposure and HLA in healthy donors (dated by TCRdb to the late 2010s). The library was obtained by the immunoSEQ multiplex PCR assay. The multiplex PCR relied on a mix of 60 forward primers for TCR Vbeta segments and 13 reverse primers for TCR Jbeta segments. TCRdb retrieved this table from immuneACCESS and kept in-frame rearrangements only. Not all clones are present; in checked studies, unresolved V genes account for under half, and no reason is known for the remainder. Across this sample there are 120,000 to 150,000 clones, with 80% seen only once. Jointly, the top ten make up under 2.5% of the sample. The source material was PBMCs. The receptor set was obtained from a man aged 30 to 45 in good health and CMV-seronegative.

A single count supports this clone. The DNA of the CDR3 is TGCAGCGTTGAAGATATAGGGACTTCTGGGGCCAACGTCCTGACTTTC. It encodes CSVEDIGTSGANVLTF. V and J are TRBV29-1 and TRBJ2-6; perhaps TRBD2 as D (6 bases). This CDR3 contains 16 residues. The germline gives CDR1 SQVTM, CDR2 ANQGSEA. Trimming pared 0 bases from V and 1 base from J, leaving 10 bases between.

This rearrangement joins TRBV7-9 to TRBJ2-5; 8 bases agree with TRBD1. Germline V gives CDR1 SEHNR, CDR2 FQNEAQ (reference sequence). The CDR3 spans 15 residues. J lost 2 bases, V lost 5 bases, and 7 bases had no gene match. In nucleotides, the CDR3 is TGTGCCAGCAGCCAAGGACAGGGCGAACAAGAGACCCAGTACTTC. This encodes CASSQGQGEQETQYF. Full variable domain (outside the CDR3, taken from reference TRBV7-9 and TRBJ2-5): DTGVSQNPRHKITKRGQNVTFRCDPISEHNRLYWYRQTLGQGPEFLTYFQNEAQLEKSRLLSDRFSAERPKGSFSTLEIQRTEQGDSAMYLCASSQGQGEQETQYFGPGTRLLVL.

The chain is built from TRBV19 and TRBJ1-5; 10 bases fit TRBD1. This CDR3 has 14 amino acids. With V trimmed by 3 bases and J by 5 bases, 1 base remained unmatched. Looked up from germline, CDR1 is LNHDA and CDR2 is SQIVND (reference sequence). The CDR3 DNA reads as TGTGCCAGTAGTATCGGACAGGGGGATCAGCCCCAGCATTTT. Encoded protein: CASSIGQGDQPQHF.

This chain links TRBV19 with TRBJ2-6; perhaps TRBD1 as D (6 bases). The CDR3 totals 18 residues. Per germline, CDR1 LNHDA and CDR2 SQIVND (reference sequence). V was clipped by 4 bases and J by 0 bases, with 16 bases between them. The CDR3 here is CASSKGHGVDSGANVLTF. CDR3 coding DNA: TGTGCCAGTAGTAAGGGACATGGTGTCGACTCTGGGGCCAACGTCCTGACTTTC.

The chain employs TRBV5-1 and TRBJ1-1, with D perhaps matching TRBD1 (5 bases). This CDR3 comprises 14 residues. Deletions cut 0 bases from V and 4 bases from J, with 10 bases between. The germline CDR1 and CDR2 sequences are SGHRS and YFSETQ. The chain's CDR3 is CASSLGGSGTEAFF. The CDR3 DNA sequence: TGCGCCAGCAGCTTGGGGGGCTCGGGCACTGAAGCTTTCTTT.

This clone was recorded at least ten times. CDR3 sequence (DNA): TGCGCCAGCAGCCCGGGACTGCCTGGCACTGAAGCTTTCTTT. It specifies CASSPGLPGTEAFF. J is TRBJ1-1 and V is TRBV5-1; a possible D gene is TRBD1 (5 bases). V lost 4 bases to trimming and J lost 4 bases, with 14 bases between them. Germline V gives CDR1 SGHRS, CDR2 YFSETQ. The length of the CDR3 is 14 residues. The variable domain in full, with the rest retrieved from reference TRBV5-1 and TRBJ1-1, is KAGVTQTPRYLIKTRGQQVTLSCSPISGHRSVSWYQQTPGQGLQFLFEYFSETQRNKGNFPGRFSGRQFSNSRSEMNVSTLELGDSALYLCASSPGLPGTEAFFGQGTRLTVV.

The chain recombines TRBV27 with TRBJ1-1; D unclear. V was pared by 5 bases and J by 2 bases, with 9 bases between. Germline V gives CDR1 MNHEY, CDR2 SMNVEV (reference sequence). The CDR3 length is 13 residues. For the CDR3, the DNA is TGTGCCAGCAGTCTCTACAGCAACACTGAAGCTTTCTTT. It yields the protein CASSLYSNTEAFF.

V and J are TRBV2 and TRBJ1-2; weak D call: TRBD1 (6 bases). V gave up 4 bases and J gave up 8 bases, with 14 bases separating them. The CDR3 loop spans 13 amino acids. Germline lookup yields CDR1 SNHLY and CDR2 FYNNEI. The CDR3 DNA is TGTGCCAGCAGTGTTTCTACAGGGAACGGCTACACCTTC. Translating it yields CASSVSTGNGYTF.

The chain recombines TRBV5-6 with TRBJ2-7; 8 positions agree with TRBD1. The germline CDR1 and CDR2 sequences are SGHDT and YYEEEE. This CDR3 spans 14 amino acids. The V gene end was trimmed by 1 base and the J gene end by 5 bases; junction bases not matched to a gene: 5. The chain's CDR3 is CASSLTGTGHEQYF. Here the CDR3 DNA reads TGTGCCAGCAGCTTGACCGGGACAGGTCACGAGCAGTACTTC.

The chain recombines TRBV19 with TRBJ1-1, with 8 bases that match TRBD1. CDR1 is LNHDA and CDR2 is SQIVND in the germline V gene (reference sequence). The CDR3 has 15 residues. V dropped 4 bases and J dropped 3; count of bases not matched to a gene: 7. The CDR3 DNA follows: TGTGCCAGTAGTACCTTAGACAGGGGATACACTGAAGCTTTCTTT. Translated, it gives CASSTLDRGYTEAFF. Full variable domain (rest looked up from reference TRBV19 and TRBJ1-1): DGGITQSPKYLFRKEGQNVTLSCEQNLNHDAMYWYRQDPGQGLRLIYYSQIVNDFQKGDIAEGYSVSREKKESFPLTVTSAQKNPTAFYLCASSTLDRGYTEAFFGQGTRLTVV.

The chain joins TRBV7-9 to TRBJ2-7, with D possibly matching TRBD1 (5 bases). V was pared by 5 bases and J by 2 bases, with 13 bases between. Germline CDR1 SEHNR, CDR2 FQNEAQ (reference sequence). This CDR3 contains 14 residues. This CDR3 is CASSPRVVPYEQYF. CDR3 nucleotides: TGTGCCAGCAGCCCCAGGGTGGTTCCCTACGAGCAGTACTTC.

This sequence joins TRBV19 and TRBJ2-1; TRBD1 matches at 9 bases. The CDR3 sequence is 15 residues long. After removal of 4 bases from V and 5 bases from J, the junction contained 6 bases not matched to a gene. Germline lookup yields CDR1 LNHDA and CDR2 SQIVND (reference sequence). As DNA, the CDR3 is TGTGCCAGTAGTACAGGGACAGGGTATGACAATGAGCAGTTCTTC. Translation gives CASSTGTGYDNEQFF.

This clone was recorded once. This chain uses TRBV10-2 with TRBJ2-3, with no clear D. V gave up 4 bases and J gave up 0 bases, with 8 bases separating them. The CDR3 is 14 amino acids. Per the germline V gene, CDR1 is WSHSY and CDR2 is SAAADI. CDR3 nucleotides: TGCGCCAGCAGTGGGGCCCCTAGCACAGATACGCAGTATTTT. Its protein is CASSGAPSTDTQYF.

Remarks on this clone: The sample has other DNA sequences that encode this CDR3 too. V gene TRBV5-1 combines with J gene TRBJ2-3; D may be TRBD2 (5 bases). The germline V and J ends were trimmed by 1 base and 0 bases, with 6 bases remaining between them. This CDR3 region has 14 residues. The germline CDR1 and CDR2 sequences are SGHRS and YFSETQ. The chain's CDR3 is CASSLRGSTDTQYF. CDR3 coding DNA: TGCGCCAGCAGCTTGCGGGGAAGCACAGATACGCAGTATTTT.

This clone was counted a few times. The chain links TRBV5-4 to TRBJ2-4, with D possibly being TRBD2 (5 bases). The CDR3 contains 14 residues. Trimming cost V 2 bases and J 0 bases, with 6 bases left between them. Germline V gives CDR1 SGHNT, CDR2 YYREEE (reference sequence). The CDR3 reads CASSFGVAKNIQYF. The CDR3 DNA reads TGTGCCAGCAGCTTCGGGGTAGCCAAAAACATTCAGTACTTC.

This chain joins TRBV5-1 and TRBJ2-5; D is possibly TRBD2 (6 bases). In germline, CDR1 is SGHRS, CDR2 YFSETQ. The length of the CDR3 is 13 residues. V lost 2 bases and J lost 2, with 7 bases in between. CDR3 sequence: CASSFGGQETQYF. The CDR3 DNA reads as TGCGCCAGCAGCTTTGGGGGGCAAGAGACCCAGTACTTC.

The V call is TRBV2, the J call TRBJ1-2; possible D gene TRBD1, 5 bases. Germline CDR1 reads SNHLY; CDR2 reads FYNNEI. The CDR3 is 19 residues long. Between the trimmed V and J ends, which lost 7 bases and 7 bases, there was a span of 34 bases. DNA of the CDR3: TGTGCCAGCACCCCATGCGAATACACAGTGGGGCAGGGTGGCTGTGGCTACACCTTC. This sequence encodes CASTPCEYTVGQGGCGYTF.